This is a list of T cell receptor beta chains from one sample in a study of graft-versus-host responses after intestinal transplantation. Generated by immunoSEQ multiplex PCR, the TCRdb table keeps only in-frame clones and is missing some. In the table there are 20,000 to 25,000 clones, 40% to 50% of which are singletons. The sample in question was alloreactive CD8+ T cells from a mixed lymphocyte reaction culture, obtained before intestinal transplant. These receptors were taken from a human patient who received an intestinal transplant. Both conserved end residues are part of each CDR3. A D gene is named only where the DNA matches it firmly. Size is stated for part of the rows, as once, few or many counts, or as a class when the clone is expanded.

CASRPPGQLFYEQYF,TGTGCCAGCAGGCCTCCGGGACAGCTATTCTACGAGCAGTACTTC,TRBV6-6,TRBJ2-7,TRBD1,NA
CASSLVGETQYF,TGTGCCAGCAGCTTAGTTGGTGAGACCCAGTACTTC,TRBV11-2,TRBJ2-5,NA,NA
CASHTQGARAFF,TGTGCCAGTCACACACAGGGGGCTAGAGCTTTCTTT,TRBV18,TRBJ1-1,TRBD1,NA
CASSLYRDTDTQYF,TGTGCCAGCAGCTTATACCGGGACACAGATACGCAGTATTTT,TRBV7-6,TRBJ2-3,NA,NA
CASSTGTGAPYEQYF,TGCGCCAGCAGCACGGGTACAGGGGCCCCCTACGAGCAGTACTTC,TRBV4-1,TRBJ2-7,TRBD1,NA
CAISDRDRASDTQYF,TGTGCCATCAGCGATAGGGACAGGGCTAGCGATACGCAGTATTTT,TRBV10-3,TRBJ2-3,TRBD1,NA
CASRDRTGLDYGYTF,TGTGCCAGCCGAGACCGGACAGGACTGGACTATGGCTACACCTTC,TRBV18,TRBJ1-2,TRBD1,NA
CAASPGYRTGELFF,TGTGCCGCGAGCCCAGGCTATCGAACCGGGGAGCTGTTTTTT,TRBV7-9,TRBJ2-2,NA,NA
CASSESGTTGELFF,TGTGCCAGCAGTGAGTCGGGAACCACCGGGGAGCTGTTTTTT,TRBV25-1,TRBJ2-2,NA,NA
CASSPTPMDEQYF,TGTGCCAGCAGCCCGACCCCTATGGACGAGCAGTACTTC,TRBV7-3,TRBJ2-7,NA,NA
CASTLGSGSTDTQYF,TGCGCCAGCACCCTCGGTTCAGGGAGCACAGATACGCAGTATTTT,TRBV5-1,TRBJ2-3,NA,few
CSVDRGRWGLNTEAFF,TGCAGCGTCGACAGGGGGCGCTGGGGTTTGAACACTGAAGCTTTCTTT,TRBV29-1,TRBJ1-1,TRBD1,NA
CASSLQGTSTDTQYF,TGTGCCAGCAGTTTACAAGGGACCAGCACAGATACGCAGTATTTT,TRBV27,TRBJ2-3,NA,NA
CASSLAGHIYGYTF,TGTGCCAGCAGCTTGGCGGGACATATCTATGGCTACACCTTC,TRBV5-4,TRBJ1-2,NA,medium-sized
CASSWASGRALGPDTQYF,TGCGCCAGCAGCTGGGCTAGCGGGAGGGCCTTAGGTCCAGATACGCAGTATTTT,TRBV5-1,TRBJ2-3,TRBD2,NA
CASSLGNYGYTF,TGTGCCAGCAGTTTAGGAAACTATGGCTACACCTTC,TRBV6-5,TRBJ1-2,NA,NA
CASSTLGAGFTEAFF,TGTGCCAGCAGCACACTCGGGGCGGGGTTCACTGAAGCTTTCTTT,TRBV9,TRBJ1-1,NA,NA
CATSLGDTQYF,TGTGCCACCAGTCTCGGGGATACGCAGTATTTT,TRBV2,TRBJ2-3,NA,NA
CASSYSGSNQPQHF,TGTGCCAGCAGTTATTCAGGAAGCAATCAGCCCCAGCATTTT,TRBV6-1,TRBJ1-5,NA,few
CASSLDPRRETQYF,TGCGCCAGCAGCTTAGACCCTCGCAGGGAGACCCAGTACTTC,TRBV5-1,TRBJ2-5,NA,NA
CASSRRQYF,TGCGCCAGCAGCCGCAGGCAGTACTTC,TRBV10-1,TRBJ2-7,NA,medium-sized
CASSFGTVRTDTQYF,TGTGCCAGCAGTTTTGGAACGGTACGCACAGATACGCAGTATTTT,TRBV27,TRBJ2-3,NA,few
CAIRIQGGHEQFF,TGTGCCATCAGGATACAGGGGGGCCATGAGCAGTTCTTC,TRBV10-3,TRBJ2-1,TRBD1,few
CASAVWAELNYGYTF,TGTGCTAGTGCCGTTTGGGCAGAATTAAACTATGGCTACACCTTC,TRBV12-5,TRBJ1-2,NA,NA
CASSAFSGWTDEQYF,TGTGCCAGCAGCGCCTTTAGCGGGTGGACGGACGAGCAGTACTTC,TRBV9,TRBJ2-7,TRBD2,few
CASSEGLVVRIF,TGTGCCAGCAGTGAGGGACTAGTGGTTAGGATCTTC,TRBV2,TRBJ2-1,TRBD2,NA
CASSTELRLTEAFF,TGTGCCAGCAGTACCGAGCTTCGACTCACTGAAGCTTTCTTT,TRBV6-5,TRBJ1-1,NA,NA
CASSPVGGYNQPQHF,TGTGCCAGCAGTCCTGTTGGGGGCTACAATCAGCCCCAGCATTTT,TRBV28,TRBJ1-5,NA,medium-sized
CASSYSIIRTAITF,TGTGCCAGCAGTTACTCAATCATCCGGACCGCGATCACCTTC,TRBV6-5,TRBJ1-2,NA,NA
CASSLDRGTEAFF,TGCGCCAGCAGCTTGGACCGGGGAACTGAAGCTTTCTTT,TRBV5-1,TRBJ1-1,NA,NA
CASIQGPANTGELFF,TGCGCCAGCATACAGGGCCCAGCGAACACCGGGGAGCTGTTTTTT,TRBV5-1,TRBJ2-2,NA,NA
CASSENRDEQYF,TGTGCCAGCAGTGAAAACAGGGACGAGCAGTACTTC,TRBV25-1,TRBJ2-7,NA,few
CASTGTGGFEQYF,TGTGCCAGCACCGGGACAGGGGGCTTCGAGCAGTACTTC,TRBV27,TRBJ2-7,TRBD1,NA
CASSLGTRNYGYTF,TGTGCCAGCAGCTTAGGGACAAGGAACTATGGCTACACCTTC,TRBV7-8,TRBJ1-2,NA,few
CASSQVGGEYEQYF,TGCGCCAGCAGCCAAGTCGGCGGGGAGTACGAGCAGTACTTC,TRBV4-1,TRBJ2-7,NA,NA
CASSEAGGQPQHF,TGTGCCAGCAGTGAAGCGGGGGGACAGCCCCAGCATTTT,TRBV6-1,TRBJ1-5,NA,few
CSALPYLGNTIYF,TGCAGCGCTTTACCGTACCTCGGAAACACCATATATTTT,TRBV29-1,TRBJ1-3,NA,NA
CASSWTGTGALSAKLFF,TGCGCCAGCAGCTGGACCGGGACAGGGGCCCTAAGTGCGAAACTGTTTTTT,TRBV5-1,TRBJ1-4,TRBD1,NA
CSVEVNTNTQYF,TGCAGCGTTGAAGTGAACACAAATACGCAGTATTTT,TRBV29-1,TRBJ2-3,NA,NA
CASQLSGTVPGTQYF,TGTGCCAGCCAACTCAGCGGGACTGTCCCAGGTACGCAGTATTTT,TRBV5-6,TRBJ2-3,TRBD2,NA
CASSLGHRDYGYTF,TGTGCCAGCAGTCTGGGGCACAGGGACTATGGCTACACCTTC,TRBV28,TRBJ1-2,NA,NA
CASSLWGPDYGYTF,TGTGCCAGCAGTTTATGGGGGCCGGACTATGGCTACACCTTC,TRBV28,TRBJ1-2,NA,NA
CASSPGGGGTWGEQYF,TGTGCCAGCAGTCCTGGGGGTGGGGGAACCTGGGGCGAGCAGTACTTC,TRBV28,TRBJ2-7,NA,NA
CASSNNRGSGNTIYF,TGTGCCAGCAGTAACAACAGGGGATCCGGAAACACCATATATTTT,TRBV2,TRBJ1-3,TRBD1,NA
CASSLFVSSTGNEQFF,TGTGCCAGCAGTTTATTCGTGTCCTCTACTGGCAATGAGCAGTTCTTC,TRBV6-5,TRBJ2-1,NA,few
CASSPRRGFGTGELFF,TGTGCCAGCTCACCACGGCGGGGTTTCGGGACCGGGGAGCTGTTTTTT,TRBV18,TRBJ2-2,NA,NA
CASSVGPTGELFF,TGTGCCAGCAGCGTAGGACCCACCGGGGAGCTGTTTTTT,TRBV9,TRBJ2-2,NA,NA